The 17 T cell receptor beta chains below come from one sample, sequenced in a study of T-cell memory formation after mild COVID-19. TCRdb recomputed calls from the 5' RACE reads with MiXCR, one row per CDR3 protein. The sample lists about 360,000 distinct CDR3 sequences; approximately 15% were seen once. The source material was PBMCs or a T cell subset sorted from them (not recorded which). Receptors were obtained from a young man who had mild COVID-19 (a few samples of this study predate the infection). Cell type and time point are not known.

V and J are TRBV12-3 or TRBV12-4 and TRBJ1-2; possible D gene TRBD1, 6 bases. This CDR3 comprises 14 residues. The ends were cut back, 2 bases at V and 7 bases at J, with 14 bases in the middle. The CDR3 bases are TGTGCCAGCAGTTTAACTCAGGGGACGCTTGGCTACACCTTC. Amino acid sequence: CASSLTQGTLGYTF.

This clonotype has just a few counts. The genes are TRBV12-3 or TRBV12-4 and TRBJ1-1, with D hard to call. The V and J ends lost 5 bases and 0 bases respectively, with 13 bases between them. The CDR3 has 15 residues. Here the CDR3 DNA reads TGTGCCAGCAGTCCTCCCACGCATCTGAACACTGAAGCTTTCTTT. Residues: CASSPPTHLNTEAFF.

In this sample, this clonotype turned up a few times. The chain links TRBV11-2 to TRBJ2-2; weak D call: TRBD1 (5 bases). The germline V gene has CDR1 SGHAT and CDR2 FQNNGV. There are 15 residues in the CDR3. The V and J ends lost 3 bases and 5 bases respectively, with 13 bases between them. CDR3 sequence: CASSFRFRQTGELFF. CDR3 DNA sequence: TGTGCCAGCAGCTTCAGATTTCGACAGACCGGGGAGCTGTTTTTT.

The chain links TRBV6-5 to TRBJ2-3; D perhaps matches TRBD2 (8 bases). CDR1 is MNHEY, CDR2 SVGAGI, per germline. Trimming removed 5 bases at V and 2 bases at J, with 14 bases between. This CDR3 comprises 15 residues. The DNA for the CDR3 is TGTGCCAGCAGTCCGGGGGGGACAGCCACAGATACGCAGTATTTT. It yields the protein CASSPGGTATDTQYF.

This clonotype was found a few times. This chain uses TRBV12-3 or TRBV12-4 with TRBJ2-3, with 13 bases aligning to TRBD2. CDR3 length: 16 residues. The trim removed 6 bases at V and 3 bases at J, leaving 6 bases unmatched. CDR3 in amino acids: CASSRLAGGWTDTQYF. CDR3 DNA: TGTGCCAGCAGCCGACTAGCGGGGGGTTGGACAGATACGCAGTATTTT.

V and J are TRBV20-1 and TRBJ1-1; D not resolved. This CDR3 region has 12 residues. Trimming took 1 base from V and 1 from J, leaving 4 bases between them. The germline gives CDR1 DFQATT, CDR2 SNEGSKA (reference sequence). CDR3 in DNA: TGCAGTGCTAGAGTTCGGAACACTGAAGCTTTCTTT. Its protein is CSARVRNTEAFF.

This clonotype was found a few times. The V call is TRBV7-9, the J call TRBJ1-4, with 7 positions matching TRBD1. Germline V gene data show CDR1 as SEHNR and CDR2 as FQNEAQ (reference sequence). V gave up 11 bases and J gave up 2 bases; unmatched junction bases: 2. The CDR3 loop spans 12 amino acids. The CDR3 DNA is TGTGCCTTCAGGGGGACTAATGAAAAACTGTTTTTT. Its protein product is CAFRGTNEKLFF.

This clonotype was recorded a few times. The chain uses TRBV5-1 and TRBJ2-5, with D hard to call. With 2 bases removed from V and 9 bases from J, the gap between germline ends came to 20 bases. CDR1 is SGHRS, CDR2 YFSETQ, per germline. The CDR3 covers 15 residues. The CDR3 nucleotides read TGCGCCAGCAGCTTACTTGTCCCGTTAGCTGGGGCCCAGTACTTC. Translating gives CASSLLVPLAGAQYF.

The chain uses TRBV6-6 and TRBJ2-2; the D gene is possibly TRBD1 (5 bases). CDR1 and CDR2 from the germline V gene are MNHNY and SVGAGI (reference sequence). CDR3 size: 16 residues. Trimming left V 6 bases short and J 4 bases short, with 18 bases between. The chain's CDR3 is CASRSAAGMRTGELFF. The CDR3 region has the DNA TGTGCCAGCAGATCCGCTGCAGGGATGCGCACCGGGGAGCTGTTTTTT.

This clonotype was recorded at least ten times. The V call is TRBV5-1, the J call TRBJ2-3; D is perhaps TRBD2 (5 bases). The length of the CDR3 is 12 residues. V was clipped by 6 bases and J by 6 bases, with 11 bases between them. Germline V lookup: CDR1 SGHRS, CDR2 YFSETQ. CDR3 in amino acids: CASTSEGDTQYF. The CDR3 coding sequence is TGCGCCAGCACCAGCGAGGGTGATACGCAGTATTTT. The variable domain in full, with the rest retrieved from reference TRBV5-1 and TRBJ2-3, is KAGVTQTPRYLIKTRGQQVTLSCSPISGHRSVSWYQQTPGQGLQFLFEYFSETQRNKGNFPGRFSGRQFSNSRSEMNVSTLELGDSALYLCASTSEGDTQYFGPGTRLTVL.

Ten or more counts support this clonotype. CDR3 DNA sequence: TGTGCCAGCAGTTCTCGACAGGGTCAAGGGGTATCACCCCTCCACTTT. It is translated as CASSSRQGQGVSPLHF. The chain employs TRBV6-5 and TRBJ1-6, with 7 bases matching TRBD1. Germline V gene sequence: CDR1 MNHEY, CDR2 SVGAGI. This CDR3 contains 16 residues. J gave up 10 bases and V 4 bases, and 13 bases lay outside the gene matches.

This clonotype was observed at least ten times. V and J are TRBV7-9 and TRBJ2-7; no reliable D call. The CDR3 has 14 residues. Germline CDR1 and CDR2: SEHNR and FQNEAQ (reference sequence). V was cut by 1 base and J by 3 bases, with 10 bases left in between. The CDR3 here is CASSLGQADYEQYF. Here the CDR3 DNA reads TGTGCCAGCAGCTTAGGCCAGGCCGACTACGAGCAGTACTTC. Using reference TRBV7-9 and TRBJ2-7 for the parts outside the CDR3, the full variable domain is DTGVSQNPRHKITKRGQNVTFRCDPISEHNRLYWYRQTLGQGPEFLTYFQNEAQLEKSRLLSDRFSAERPKGSFSTLEIQRTEQGDSAMYLCASSLGQADYEQYFGPGTRLTVT.

The rearrangement uses TRBV28 and TRBJ1-5, with D uncertain. Trimming removed 8 bases at V and 2 bases at J, with 16 bases between. This CDR3 is built from 15 residues. In germline, CDR1 is MDHEN, CDR2 SYDVKM. The CDR3 loop is CASWGGRWGNQPQHF. CDR3 bases: TGTGCCAGCTGGGGAGGGAGGTGGGGCAATCAGCCCCAGCATTTT.

V and J are TRBV5-1 and TRBJ1-5; a possible D gene is TRBD1 (5 bases). Germline CDR1 SGHRS, CDR2 YFSETQ. Trimming shortened V by 0 bases and J by 8 bases, and 9 bases separated the two germline ends. CDR3 length: 13 amino acids. The CDR3 DNA reads TGCGCCAGCAGCTTGGCACCCAGGGAGCCCCAGCATTTT. Translating it yields CASSLAPREPQHF.

In its sample, this clonotype was seen a few times. The CDR3 ends on some other residue instead of the conserved phenylalanine or tryptophan, so this is likely a read error. The DNA is left out, because the CDR3 cannot be placed on it with certainty; the CDR3 is given as TCRdb lists it. The gene calls are TRBV7-9 and TRBJ2-1; the tabulated D call, TRBD2, remains unverified against the DNA. The CDR3 spans 16 residues, counting both ends. Germline CDR1 and CDR2: SEHNR and FQNEAQ (reference sequence). CDR3 residues: CASSLNTGTSGGSISV.

In its sample, this clonotype was seen a few times. The V call is TRBV5-4, the J call TRBJ2-3, with 10 bases fitting TRBD1. Germline trimming cut 3 bases from V and 1 base from J; bases unmatched to any gene: 2. The CDR3 loop spans 15 amino acids. The germline V gene encodes CDR1 SGHNT and CDR2 YYREEE (reference sequence). CDR3 in DNA: TGTGCCAGCAGCTCCGACAGGGGGCGCACAGATACGCAGTATTTT. It specifies CASSSDRGRTDTQYF.

This clonotype was detected only a few times. The chain employs TRBV6-1 and TRBJ1-5; D call uncertain. In germline, CDR1 is MNHNS, CDR2 SASEGT. V lost 0 bases to trimming and J lost 4 bases, with 4 bases between them. The CDR3 is 13 residues long. Here the CDR3 reads CASSEARNQPQHF. CDR3 bases: TGTGCCAGCAGTGAAGCTCGTAATCAGCCCCAGCATTTT.